Presented here are 22 T cell receptor beta chains from one specimen sequenced in a study of human T cells and chemical hapten exposure. Time point indicated: pre-sensitization, week 0. Specified treatment: therapeutic diphenylcyclopropenone sensitization with weekly scalp DPC. One entry per CDR3 protein results from TCRdb running MiXCR on the RACE reads. The sample consists of 80,000 to 95,000 distinct CDR3 sequences, roughly a tenth of them appearing once. This sample comprised whole blood, obtained in connection with sensitization to the hapten diphenylcyclopropenone (DPC). These receptors all come from a woman in her thirties or forties with alopecia areata. Some clones in this sample may be carry-over from other donors' samples.

This clonotype was picked up many times. The V call is TRBV9, the J call TRBJ1-1, with unresolved D. CDR3 size: 12 residues. CDR1 and CDR2 from the germline V gene are SGDLS and YYNGEE. Between the trimmed V and J ends, which lost 0 bases and 11 bases, there was a span of 11 bases. CDR3: CASSVEAGRAFF. Here the CDR3 DNA reads TGTGCCAGCAGCGTAGAGGCCGGGAGGGCTTTCTTT. Full variable domain (remainder filled in from reference TRBV9 and TRBJ1-1): DSGVTQTPKHLITATGQRVTLRCSPRSGDLSVYWYQQSLDQGLQFLIQYYNGEERAKGNILERFSAQQFPDLHSELNLSSLELGDSALYFCASSVEAGRAFFGQGTRLTVV.

This clonotype was picked up many times. V is TRBV28 and J is TRBJ1-6; no clear D. The CDR3 covers 14 residues. The V gene lost 6 bases and the J gene lost 7 bases, with 13 bases spanning the gap. The germline gives CDR1 MDHEN, CDR2 SYDVKM. The CDR3 reads CASRVGLINSPLHF. The CDR3 DNA is TGTGCCAGCAGGGTCGGTCTAATAAATTCACCCCTCCACTTT.

The V gene is TRBV6-6, the J gene TRBJ2-5, with 12 bases aligning to TRBD2. In germline, CDR1 is MNHNY, CDR2 SVGAGI (reference sequence). V trimming: 5 bases; J trimming: 4 bases; junction bases outside the gene matches: 5. The CDR3 has 15 amino acids. The CDR3 protein is CASSLGLAGRETQYF. CDR3 DNA sequence: TGTGCCAGCAGTCTCGGACTAGCGGGGAGAGAGACCCAGTACTTC.

This clonotype has more than one count but fewer than ten. The chain recombines TRBV10-3 with TRBJ1-3, with D maybe TRBD1 (5 bases). Germline CDR1 ENHRY, CDR2 SYGVKD. Trimming cost V 6 bases and J 0 bases, with 15 bases left between them. The CDR3 length is 16 residues. The CDR3 loop reads CAISIGTGSSGNTIYF. The CDR3 DNA follows: TGTGCCATCAGCATCGGGACCGGTAGCTCTGGAAACACCATATATTTT.

Concerning this clonotype itself: A read error may be the cause here, since a much bigger clone is one base away. CDR3 amino acids: CVSSQEMGHMGTEAFF. The CDR3 nucleotides are TGTGTCAGCAGCCAAGAAATGGGCCATATGGGCACTGAAGCTTTCTTT. This chain connects TRBV4-2 to TRBJ1-1, with D uncertain. CDR3 length: 16 amino acids. Per germline, CDR1 LGHNA and CDR2 YNFKEQ.

The table lists this clonotype with many counts. This rearrangement joins TRBV24-1 to TRBJ2-1; 11 positions match TRBD2. The ends lost 1 base at V and 7 bases at J; junction bases unmatched: 5. Germline values: CDR1 KGHDR, CDR2 SFDVKD. CDR3 size: 16 residues. CDR3 sequence reads: CATSDFVAGGRNEQFF. DNA of the CDR3: TGTGCCACCAGTGATTTTGTAGCGGGGGGGCGGAATGAGCAGTTCTTC.

This sequence joins TRBV27 and TRBJ1-4; 7 nucleotides agree with TRBD1. V shed 5 bases, J shed 5 bases, and the junction held 8 bases outside the gene matches. This CDR3 comprises 15 residues. Germline V lookup: CDR1 MNHEY, CDR2 SMNVEV (reference sequence). CDR3 DNA sequence: TGTGCCAGCAGTCCTACAGGGGCCGCAAATGAAAAACTGTTTTTT. It encodes CASSPTGAANEKLFF.

This clonotype showed up many times. The chain couples TRBV25-1 to TRBJ1-1; D not resolved. Trimming left V 6 bases short and J 0 bases short, with 11 bases between. The CDR3 length is 14 residues. The germline V gene encodes CDR1 MGHDK and CDR2 SYGVNS. This chain's CDR3 is CASRELSMNTEAFF. The DNA of the CDR3 is TGTGCCAGCAGGGAGCTCTCCATGAACACTGAAGCTTTCTTT. The full variable domain, completed using reference TRBV25-1 and TRBJ1-1, is EADIYQTPRYLVIGTGKKITLECSQTMGHDKMYWYQQDPGMELHLIHYSYGVNSTEKGDLSSESTVSRIRTEHFPLTLESARPSHTSQYLCASRELSMNTEAFFGQGTRLTVV.

The sample holds many counts of this clonotype. The chain is built from TRBV4-2 and TRBJ1-6; TRBD1 agrees at 11 bases. V trimming: 6 bases; J trimming: 6 bases; junction bases outside the gene matches: 4. CDR1 LGHNA and CDR2 YNFKEQ come from the germline V gene. The CDR3 runs 15 residues. The CDR3: CASRRGQGVNSPLHF. CDR3 nucleotide sequence: TGTGCCAGCAGACGGGGACAGGGGGTTAATTCACCCCTCCACTTT.

This clonotype was detected only a few times. V gene TRBV5-1 combines with J gene TRBJ2-2; TRBD1 matches 9 bases. Germline V CDR1 and CDR2: SGHRS, YFSETQ. The trim removed 4 bases at V and 2 bases at J, leaving 6 bases unmatched. There are 16 residues in the CDR3. In DNA, the CDR3 is TGCGCCAGCAGCCCCCGGGACAGGGCCAACACCGGGGAGCTGTTTTTT. Its translation is CASSPRDRANTGELFF.

The genes are TRBV5-5 and TRBJ1-1, with D tentatively TRBD1 (5 bases). V was pared by 0 bases and J by 6 bases, with 15 bases between. The CDR3 runs to 15 residues. The germline CDR1 and CDR2 sequences are SGHKS and YYEKEE (reference sequence). CDR3 bases: TGTGCCAGCAGCTTGGAGTCGACAGCATTCCCTGAAGCTTTCTTT. The encoded protein is CASSLESTAFPEAFF.

This clonotype was observed many times. The chain couples TRBV5-1 to TRBJ1-1, with a tentative D call TRBD1 (6 bases). The CDR3 sequence is 13 residues long. V lost 4 bases to trimming and J lost 7 bases, with 14 bases between them. Germline V gives CDR1 SGHRS, CDR2 YFSETQ. CDR3 protein: CASSPGTTYEAFF. DNA for the CDR3: TGCGCCAGCAGCCCAGGGACAACTTATGAAGCTTTCTTT.

This clonotype showed up many times. V gene TRBV6-5 combines with J gene TRBJ2-7; D might be TRBD1 or TRBD2, each matching 6 bases. This CDR3 contains 19 residues. V lost 2 bases, J lost 3 bases, and 26 bases lay in between. CDR1 and CDR2 (germline): MNHEY, SVGAGI. This CDR3 is CASSYKGGPTRGVIYEQYF. The CDR3 DNA follows: TGTGCCAGCAGTTACAAAGGGGGTCCCACTCGCGGGGTTATCTACGAGCAGTACTTC.

This clonotype has ten or more counts. V and J are TRBV12-3 or TRBV12-4 and TRBJ2-2; 9 bases map to TRBD1. The CDR3 contains 14 residues. J lost 6 bases, V lost 5 bases, and 4 bases had no gene match. The CDR3 spells CASSPGQGPGELFF. The CDR3 region has the DNA TGTGCCAGCAGTCCCGGACAGGGGCCCGGGGAGCTGTTTTTT.

This clonotype has at least ten counts. CDR3 nucleotides: TGTGCCAGCTCACTCCAGTTGAACCAGAACACTGAAGCTTTCTTT. Amino acids: CASSLQLNQNTEAFF. The chain couples TRBV18 to TRBJ1-1; D is undetermined. The germline V and J ends were trimmed by 4 bases and 1 base, with 13 bases remaining between them. The germline V gene has CDR1 KGHSH and CDR2 LQKENI. The CDR3 sequence is 15 residues long.

This clonotype occurred a few times. The chain has TRBV5-8 and TRBJ2-5; 9 positions match TRBD1. Germline V lookup: CDR1 SGHTS, CDR2 YDEGEE. The CDR3 covers 16 residues. Trimming at V came to 5 bases and at J to 5 bases, leaving 13 bases not matched to a gene. CDR3 sequence (DNA): TGTGCCAGCAGACCCGGACAGGGGAACACACGGGAGACCCAGTACTTC. Translating it yields CASRPGQGNTRETQYF.

This clonotype was picked up many times. The chain joins TRBV10-3 to TRBJ2-7; 7 bases agree with TRBD2. V lost 6 bases, J lost 5 bases, and 10 bases stayed unmatched. Germline V gene data show CDR1 as ENHRY and CDR2 as SYGVKD. The CDR3 contains 14 residues. The CDR3 loop is CAISQLATLDEQYF. In DNA, the CDR3 is TGTGCCATCAGCCAACTAGCGACCCTTGACGAGCAGTACTTC.

This clonotype came up many times. The chain is built from TRBV7-9 and TRBJ2-1; 7 nucleotides align to TRBD2. The germline V gene has CDR1 SEHNR and CDR2 FQNEAQ (reference sequence). This CDR3 has 15 residues. Losses at the gene ends were 3 bases for V and 6 bases for J; bases not matched to a gene: 8. The CDR3 is CASSLGSGARNEQFF. The CDR3 region has the DNA TGTGCCAGCAGCTTGGGCAGCGGGGCTCGCAATGAGCAGTTCTTC.

This clonotype was seen repeatedly, ten times or more. The V call is TRBV12-3 or TRBV12-4, the J call TRBJ2-7; 11 nucleotides agree with TRBD2. CDR3 length equals 14 residues. V lost 5 bases to trimming and J lost 4 bases; unmatched junction nucleotides: 4. Written as DNA, the CDR3 is TGTGCCAGCAGTCCCCTAGCGGGGGGTTACGAGCAGTACTTC. Amino acid sequence: CASSPLAGGYEQYF.

This clonotype was picked up many times. This sequence joins TRBV6-1 and TRBJ2-2; a possible D gene is TRBD2 (5 bases). Germline V gene data show CDR1 as MNHNS and CDR2 as SASEGT. The CDR3 is 17 amino acids. V dropped 5 bases and J dropped 7 bases, with 23 bases sitting between them. Here the CDR3 DNA reads TGTGCCAGCAGTCTATCATTAATCCCGTCTAGCAGCGGGGAGCTGTTTTTT. Translated, it gives CASSLSLIPSSSGELFF.

By proportion, this clonotype is medium-sized. The chain combines TRBV6-6 with TRBJ2-7; D is perhaps TRBD1 (5 bases). Germline V gene sequence: CDR1 MNHNY, CDR2 SVGAGI (reference sequence). Trimming removed 4 bases from V and 3 bases from J, with 13 bases in between. This CDR3 has 14 residues. In DNA, the CDR3 is TGTGCCAGCAGTTTGGGGCCGGACCGCTACGAGCAGTACTTC. Translated, it gives CASSLGPDRYEQYF.

This clonotype was seen many times. The V call is TRBV3-1, the J call TRBJ1-2; no clear D. The ends were cut back, 4 bases at V and 4 bases at J, with 13 bases in the middle. Germline assignment: CDR1 LGHDT and CDR2 YNNKEL (reference sequence). This CDR3 has 14 amino acids. DNA of the CDR3: TGTGCCAGCAGCCCGGCCCATGAGATCTATGGCTACACCTTC. It specifies CASSPAHEIYGYTF.